The 17 T cell receptor beta chains presented below share a single source sample, sequenced in a study of T cell repertoires in cytomegalovirus infection. Antigen specificity for these receptors is unknown. TCRdb re-called the reads through MiXCR, storing one row per CDR3 protein. The sample contains approximately 350,000 distinct CDR3 sequences, about 35% of which appear only once. The material was cultured PBMCs, obtained from culture after CMV antigen stimulation. Receptor source: a human donor in good health (CMV status not recorded). Some clones in this sample may be carry-over from other donors' samples.

This clonotype was counted many times. The chain carries TRBV20-1 and TRBJ2-1; the match to TRBD2 covers 14 bases. CDR3 length equals 14 residues. The germline gives CDR1 DFQATT, CDR2 SNEGSKA (reference sequence). V trimming: 6 bases; J trimming: 8 bases; junction bases outside the gene matches: 6. The CDR3 sequence is CSALTSGRADEQFF. CDR3 DNA sequence: TGCAGTGCCCTGACTAGCGGGAGGGCGGATGAGCAGTTCTTC.

This clonotype was counted many times. The V gene is TRBV6-1, the J gene TRBJ1-1; D is ambiguous. Germline assignment: CDR1 MNHNS and CDR2 SASEGT. V was pared by 0 bases and J by 7 bases, with 12 bases between. The CDR3 is 14 amino acids. The CDR3 coding sequence is TGTGCCAGCAGTGAAGCGCATTCCGTCCTTGAAGCTTTCTTT. It translates to CASSEAHSVLEAFF.

This chain uses TRBV12-3 or TRBV12-4 with TRBJ1-1; D may be TRBD1 (5 bases). The CDR3 sequence is 14 residues long. The V end lost 3 bases, the J end lost 5 bases, and 13 bases lay between the germline ends. The CDR3, as DNA: TGTGCCAGCAGTTTTGGGGCACGGTGGACTGAAGCTTTCTTT. It yields the protein CASSFGARWTEAFF.

This clonotype was seen only once. The chain links TRBV27 to TRBJ1-5, with D possibly matching TRBD1 (5 bases). Germline V gene data show CDR1 as MNHEY and CDR2 as SMNVEV (reference sequence). V was clipped by 5 bases and J by 5 bases, with 13 bases between them. This CDR3 spans 14 amino acids. The CDR3, as DNA: TGTGCCAGCAGTCGGGGTCGGGGACATCAGCCCCAGCATTTT. Its protein product is CASSRGRGHQPQHF.

V is TRBV6-8 and J is TRBJ1-3; the D is unclear. Germline V gives CDR1 MNHGY, CDR2 SAAAGT. The ends were cut back, 2 bases at V and 0 bases at J, with 23 bases in the middle. The CDR3 runs to 20 residues. CDR3 loop: CASSYIPPRPSWGSGNTIYF. The CDR3 nucleotides read TGTGCCAGCAGTTACATCCCACCACGACCCTCTTGGGGCTCTGGAAACACCATATATTTT.

The table lists this clonotype with a few counts. The J gene is TRBJ2-3, the V gene TRBV7-2; 8 nucleotides match TRBD2. Germline V gene lookup returns CDR1 SGHTA and CDR2 FQGNSA. V dropped 5 bases and J dropped 6; count of bases not matched to a gene: 10. This CDR3 is built from 15 residues. CDR3 bases: TGTGCCAGCAGCCCAGCGGGAGAAAGAGCGGATACGCAGTATTTT. Residues: CASSPAGERADTQYF. Variable domain in full (rest from reference TRBV7-2 and TRBJ2-3): GAGVSQSPSNKVTEKGKDVELRCDPISGHTALYWYRQSLGQGLEFLIYFQGNSAPDKSGLPSDRFSAERTGGSVSTLTIQRTQQEDSAVYLCASSPAGERADTQYFGPGTRLTVL.

This clonotype was seen a few times. CDR3 region: CASSEYQGRAEQFF. The CDR3 DNA sequence: TGTGCCAGCAGCGAATATCAGGGTAGGGCTGAGCAGTTCTTC. The chain links TRBV11-3 to TRBJ2-1, with a tentative D call TRBD1 (5 bases). The V end lost 5 bases, the J end lost 9 bases, and 17 bases lay between the germline ends. Germline CDR1 and CDR2: SGHNT and YENEEA. The CDR3 runs 14 residues.

The chain joins TRBV5-6 to TRBJ1-4; unclear D gene. This CDR3 contains 15 residues. CDR1 and CDR2 from the germline V gene are SGHDT and YYEEEE. Trimming took 1 base from V and 4 from J, leaving 11 bases between them. CDR3 coding DNA: TGTGCCAGCAGCTTGAGGTCCGGCGGTAATGAAAAACTGTTTTTT. Amino acids: CASSLRSGGNEKLFF.

CDR3 sequence: CASSQDRASYNEQFF. For the CDR3, the DNA is TGCGCCAGCAGCCAAGACAGGGCCTCCTACAATGAGCAGTTCTTC. The chain carries TRBV4-3 and TRBJ2-1, with D perhaps TRBD1 (5 bases). CDR1 is LGHNA and CDR2 is YSLEER in the germline V gene. Trimming stripped 0 bases from V and 0 bases from J, with 6 bases between. The CDR3 covers 15 residues.

This clonotype showed up just a few times. The CDR3 DNA sequence: TGCGCCAGCAGCCAAGATCCTGGCAGGATGGATGCCAAAAACATTCAGTACTTC. It codes for CASSQDPGRMDAKNIQYF. J is TRBJ2-4 and V is TRBV4-3; D call uncertain. CDR1 and CDR2 from the germline V gene are LGHNA and YSLEER. V lost 0 bases, J lost 1 base, and 16 bases lay in between. This CDR3 has 18 residues.

This chain joins TRBV12-3 or TRBV12-4 and TRBJ2-1; 14 bases align to TRBD2. The ends lost 4 bases at V and 8 bases at J; junction bases unmatched: 4. The CDR3 has 15 residues. The CDR3 sequence: CASSWGLAGVDEQFF. For the CDR3, the DNA is TGTGCCAGCAGTTGGGGACTAGCGGGAGTTGATGAGCAGTTCTTC.

DNA of the CDR3: TGTGCCAGCAGCCAAGGATCTGGTTCTCAGCCCCAGCATTTT. This codes for CASSQGSGSQPQHF. The rearrangement uses TRBV3-1 and TRBJ1-5; D ambiguous. The CDR3 length is 14 residues. Trimming took 1 base from V and 6 from J, leaving 10 bases between them. Per the germline V gene, CDR1 is LGHDT and CDR2 is YNNKEL (reference sequence).

J is TRBJ2-1 and V is TRBV4-1; 11 nucleotides line up with TRBD2. V trimming: 4 bases; J trimming: 5 bases; junction bases outside the gene matches: 7. Germline lookup yields CDR1 MGHRA and CDR2 YSYEKL. CDR3 length: 16 residues. CDR3 in DNA: TGCGCCAGCAGCCCCACTCTAGCGGGGGGACACAATGAGCAGTTCTTC. Translation: CASSPTLAGGHNEQFF.

This clonotype was seen repeatedly, ten times or more. This chain uses TRBV7-2 with TRBJ2-3; 7 bases fit TRBD2. The CDR3 contains 20 residues. V lost 4 bases and J lost 0; bases outside the gene matches: 19. Germline V gene lookup returns CDR1 SGHTA and CDR2 FQGNSA. The CDR3 spells CASSSRFERGRGTSTDTQYF. Written as DNA, the CDR3 is TGTGCCAGCAGCTCTAGGTTTGAGCGGGGTCGGGGTACTAGCACAGATACGCAGTATTTT.

The chain carries TRBV28 and TRBJ2-7, with 8 bases identical to TRBD1. The germline V gene encodes CDR1 MDHEN and CDR2 SYDVKM. The CDR3 consists of 15 residues. With V trimmed by 5 bases and J by 6 bases, 12 bases remained unmatched. CDR3 residues: CASSPYGQGGFEQYF. In nucleotides, the CDR3 is TGTGCCAGCAGTCCCTACGGACAGGGTGGTTTCGAGCAGTACTTC.

The chain employs TRBV7-2 and TRBJ1-2; 9 positions agree with TRBD1. The CDR3 has 14 residues. V trimming: 4 bases; J trimming: 5 bases; junction bases outside the gene matches: 5. CDR1 is SGHTA, CDR2 FQGNSA, per germline. The CDR3 region has the DNA TGTGCCAGCAGCTCGGGACAGGGAGGGTATGGCTACACCTTC. Translating it yields CASSSGQGGYGYTF. Using reference TRBV7-2 and TRBJ1-2 for the parts outside the CDR3, the full variable domain is GAGVSQSPSNKVTEKGKDVELRCDPISGHTALYWYRQSLGQGLEFLIYFQGNSAPDKSGLPSDRFSAERTGGSVSTLTIQRTQQEDSAVYLCASSSGQGGYGYTFGSGTRLTVV.

This clonotype has more than one count but fewer than ten. The V call is TRBV6-1, the J call TRBJ1-4; D might be TRBD1 (6 bases). CDR3 length equals 14 residues. Between the trimmed V and J ends, which lost 5 bases and 7 bases, there was a span of 14 bases. CDR1 is MNHNS and CDR2 is SASEGT in the germline V gene. The CDR3 is CASSQQGLVEKLFF. The CDR3, as DNA: TGTGCCAGCAGTCAACAGGGTCTTGTTGAAAAACTGTTTTTT.